The 21 T cell receptor beta chains presented below share a single source sample, sequenced in a study of cytotoxic CD8 clonotypes in ibrutinib-treated CLL. TCRdb's table, derived via immunoSEQ multiplex PCR, lists solely in-frame clones and lacks some. This table holds approximately 350,000 clones, 67% found once. Material: PBMCs, obtained after 36 months of ibrutinib treatment. The source is a human donor with chronic lymphocytic leukemia.

In its sample, this clone was seen a few times. This chain links TRBV2 with TRBJ2-5; D is possibly TRBD1 (6 bases). Per germline, CDR1 SNHLY and CDR2 FYNNEI. The CDR3 is 14 amino acids. Trimming took 4 bases from V and 1 from J, leaving 10 bases between them. CDR3: CASSARTAQETQYF. CDR3 in DNA: TGTGCCAGCAGTGCCCGGACAGCCCAAGAGACCCAGTACTTC.

Only a few counts were recorded for this clone. V usage is TRBV6-5 and J usage is TRBJ2-7, with 7 bases identical to TRBD1. This CDR3 spans 14 amino acids. The V gene's germline CDR1 is MNHEY and CDR2 SVGAGI. The J segment lost 5 bases and the V segment lost 6 bases, leaving 10 bases of the junction unmatched. The CDR3 DNA follows: TGTGCCAGCAGAGTTCCGGGACAGCGGAACGAGCAGTACTTC. Translation: CASRVPGQRNEQYF.

This clone was detected once. This chain connects TRBV4-1 to TRBJ2-7; D unresolved. V lost 1 base and J 3 bases, leaving 10 bases between the germline ends. This CDR3 has 14 amino acids. Germline lookup yields CDR1 MGHRA and CDR2 YSYEKL. The CDR3 sequence: CASSQAAAGYEQYF. CDR3 nucleotide sequence: TGCGCCAGCAGCCAAGCTGCAGCAGGCTACGAGCAGTACTTC.

V is TRBV18 and J is TRBJ2-1; 7 positions agree with TRBD2. V was clipped by 7 bases and J by 0 bases; unmatched bases: 9. The germline V gene encodes CDR1 KGHSH and CDR2 LQKENI. This CDR3 region has 16 residues. The CDR3 region is CASYRSSGFSYNEQFF. CDR3 coding DNA: TGTGCCAGCTACCGGAGTAGCGGGTTCTCCTACAATGAGCAGTTCTTC.

The rearrangement joins TRBV7-2 to TRBJ1-6; D remains ambiguous. The CDR3 loop spans 13 amino acids. Germline V lookup: CDR1 SGHTA, CDR2 FQGNSA. V dropped 1 base and J dropped 9 bases, with 7 bases sitting between them. The DNA of the CDR3 is TGTGCCAGCAGCTTAGGGTTGAGTTCACCCCTCCACTTT. Its protein product is CASSLGLSSPLHF.

The chain joins TRBV2 to TRBJ1-2; tentatively, D is TRBD1 (5 bases). Germline values: CDR1 SNHLY, CDR2 FYNNEI. This CDR3 contains 16 residues. Between the trimmed V and J ends, which lost 6 bases and 0 bases, there was a span of 17 bases. The CDR3 DNA follows: TGTGCCAGCAGCAGAAGCCCAGGGCCAACTAACTATGGCTACACCTTC. Amino acid sequence: CASSRSPGPTNYGYTF.

This chain links TRBV6-1 with TRBJ1-2; 9 bases match TRBD1. The CDR3 is 15 amino acids. Losses at the gene ends were 2 bases for V and 2 bases for J; bases not matched to a gene: 3. Germline-derived CDR1 and CDR2 are MNHNS and SASEGT. The DNA of the CDR3 is TGTGCCAGCAGTGAATTCGGGACAGGGAACTATGGCTACACCTTC. It translates to CASSEFGTGNYGYTF.

The chain uses TRBV29-1 and TRBJ2-3; possibly TRBD2 for D (6 bases). Germline CDR1 and CDR2: SQVTM and ANQGSEA. The V and J ends lost 8 bases and 0 bases respectively, with 21 bases between them. The CDR3 covers 16 residues. The CDR3 loop is CSSTQGDFPSTDTQYF. In DNA, the CDR3 is TGCAGCAGCACCCAAGGGGACTTTCCTAGCACAGATACGCAGTATTTT.

J is TRBJ2-3 and V is TRBV5-1, with no clear D. The CDR3 extends over 15 amino acids. Trimming shortened V by 1 base and J by 2 bases, and 11 bases separated the two germline ends. CDR1 is SGHRS, CDR2 YFSETQ, per germline. This CDR3 is CASSLTSTITDTQYF. CDR3 nucleotides: TGCGCCAGCAGCTTGACGTCTACAATCACAGATACGCAGTATTTT. The entire variable domain, with the rest obtained from reference TRBV5-1 and TRBJ2-3, is as follows: KAGVTQTPRYLIKTRGQQVTLSCSPISGHRSVSWYQQTPGQGLQFLFEYFSETQRNKGNFPGRFSGRQFSNSRSEMNVSTLELGDSALYLCASSLTSTITDTQYFGPGTRLTVL.

This chain joins TRBV4-2 and TRBJ2-1; 8 bases are a match to TRBD2. V gave up 0 bases and J gave up 8 bases; unmatched junction bases: 12. This CDR3 contains 17 residues. Germline CDR1 and CDR2: LGHNA and YNFKEQ. The CDR3, as DNA: TGTGCCAGCAGCCAAGATCATTGGAGCGGGAGCAGGGATGAGCAGTTCTTC. Its protein product is CASSQDHWSGSRDEQFF.

In DNA, the CDR3 is TGTGCCAGCAGCCAACATTCGAACACTGAAGCTTTCTTT. It specifies CASSQHSNTEAFF. The chain combines TRBV6-5 with TRBJ1-1; D is uncertain. The CDR3 contains 13 residues. The V and J ends lost 6 bases and 1 base respectively, with 9 bases between them. Looked up from germline, CDR1 is MNHEY and CDR2 is SVGAGI.

This chain joins TRBV27 and TRBJ2-5, with a possible D match to TRBD2 (7 bases). The germline V gene has CDR1 MNHEY and CDR2 SMNVEV (reference sequence). CDR3 size: 14 residues. V was trimmed by 5 bases and J by 4 bases, leaving 14 bases between them. The CDR3, as DNA: TGTGCCAGCAGTGAGGGGGGGGTAACAGAGACCCAGTACTTC. It is translated as CASSEGGVTETQYF.

This chain joins TRBV7-8 and TRBJ1-1; 10 bases fit TRBD1. Germline trimming cut 1 base from V and 5 bases from J; bases unmatched to any gene: 4. Germline loops: CDR1 SGHVS, CDR2 FQNEAQ. The CDR3 contains 15 residues. CDR3 sequence: CASSLGGTGVTEAFF. CDR3 nucleotides: TGTGCCAGCAGCTTAGGAGGGACAGGGGTGACTGAAGCTTTCTTT.

The chain carries TRBV9 and TRBJ2-2; TRBD1 might be the D (5 bases). V lost 6 bases and J 5 bases, leaving 8 bases between the germline ends. The germline V gene encodes CDR1 SGDLS and CDR2 YYNGEE. The CDR3 totals 12 residues. The CDR3 loop reads CASNQGTGELFF. The CDR3 nucleotides are TGTGCCAGCAACCAGGGTACCGGGGAGCTGTTTTTT. Based on the CDR3 plus reference TRBV9 and TRBJ2-2, the full variable domain is DSGVTQTPKHLITATGQRVTLRCSPRSGDLSVYWYQQSLDQGLQFLIQYYNGEERAKGNILERFSAQQFPDLHSELNLSSLELGDSALYFCASNQGTGELFFGEGSRLTVL.

V gene TRBV7-9 combines with J gene TRBJ2-6; unclear D gene. Germline V lookup: CDR1 SEHNR, CDR2 FQNEAQ (reference sequence). The CDR3 totals 14 residues. V lost 1 base to trimming and J lost 5 bases, with 6 bases between them. CDR3 in amino acids: CASSLVGRANVLTF. The CDR3 DNA reads TGTGCCAGCAGCTTAGTAGGCAGGGCCAACGTCCTGACTTTC.

CDR3 region: CASSLIGTSYEQYF. For the CDR3, the DNA is TGTGCCAGCAGCTTAATCGGGACTTCCTACGAGCAGTACTTC. V is TRBV5-5 and J is TRBJ2-7; TRBD2 might be the D (6 bases). The CDR3 loop spans 14 amino acids. With 2 bases removed from V and 1 base from J, the gap between germline ends came to 10 bases. The germline CDR1 and CDR2 sequences are SGHKS and YYEKEE (reference sequence).

This clone was seen a handful of times. The rearrangement uses TRBV6-6 and TRBJ1-2, with a possible D match to TRBD1 (5 bases). The CDR3 consists of 13 residues. Germline-derived CDR1 and CDR2 are MNHNY and SVGAGI (reference sequence). The V end lost 5 bases, the J end lost 4 bases, and 11 bases lay between the germline ends. CDR3: CASSRGPLYGYTF. The DNA for the CDR3 is TGTGCCAGCAGTCGGGGACCTCTCTATGGCTACACCTTC.

The chain is built from TRBV7-2 and TRBJ2-6, with D possibly matching TRBD2 (6 bases). Trimming shortened V by 5 bases and J by 1 base, and 15 bases separated the two germline ends. The CDR3 runs 17 residues. Germline V gives CDR1 SGHTA, CDR2 FQGNSA. The CDR3 loop is CASSPQRGKSGANVLTF. DNA for the CDR3: TGTGCCAGCAGCCCTCAACGGGGGAAGTCTGGGGCCAACGTCCTGACTTTC.

The chain has TRBV28 and TRBJ2-6, with 7 nucleotides matching TRBD2. The CDR3 is 18 amino acids. The V gene's germline CDR1 is MDHEN and CDR2 SYDVKM. Germline trimming cut 6 bases from V and 1 base from J; bases unmatched to any gene: 12. This CDR3 is CASSRTRQGGSGANVLTF. CDR3 bases: TGTGCCAGCAGCCGCACCCGGCAGGGAGGGTCTGGGGCCAACGTCCTGACTTTC. Variable domain in full (rest from reference TRBV28 and TRBJ2-6): DVKVTQSSRYLVKRTGEKVFLECVQDMDHENMFWYRQDPGLGLRLIYFSYDVKMKEKGDIPEGYSVSREKKERFSLILESASTNQTSMYLCASSRTRQGGSGANVLTFGAGSRLTVL.

This clone appeared a few times. The V and J genes are TRBV10-3 and TRBJ1-6, with a weak D call TRBD1 (6 bases). Trimming took off 0 bases at V and 12 bases at J, with 18 bases between the two ends. Germline V lookup: CDR1 ENHRY, CDR2 SYGVKD. This CDR3 region has 16 residues. CDR3 loop: CAISESSGRGEGPLHF. The DNA of the CDR3 is TGTGCCATCAGTGAGTCGTCTGGCAGGGGTGAGGGACCCCTCCACTTT.

This clone was found a few times. The rearrangement links TRBV7-3 to TRBJ1-6; D remains unclear. Germline values: CDR1 SGHTA, CDR2 FQGTGA. CDR3 length: 13 amino acids. Between the trimmed V and J ends, which lost 2 bases and 5 bases, there was a span of 4 bases. The CDR3 is CASSLDHNSPLHF. The CDR3 DNA sequence: TGTGCCAGCAGCTTAGATCATAATTCACCCCTCCACTTT.